This TCR beta chain is from a study of T cells in Graves' hyperthyroidism and ophthalmopathy. Regarding the study as a whole: Appearing also in blood were most of the thyroid clonotypes expanded above 0.001. A 13 V-J model separated ophthalmopathy from stable hyperthyroidism.

Patients with uncontrolled infections, other autoimmune diseases, pregnancy or lactation were excluded. Using RNA transcripts as the source, TCR beta CDR3 regions were amplified. The TCR CDR3 first-round RT-PCR relied on the HTBI primer set. In TCRdb, the multiplex PCR reads were re-called with MiXCR into one record per CDR3 protein. This table has roughly 400,000 distinct CDR3 sequences, around a quarter appearing once. Germline lookup yields CDR1 MNHEY and CDR2 SMNVEV (reference sequence). V was pared by 5 bases and J by 7 bases, with 8 bases of the junction left unmatched. The CDR3 loop spans 15 amino acids. This clonotype was picked up many times. Its antigen is unknown.

This sequence originates from a man aged 45-65 years with Graves' hyperthyroidism. The V call is TRBV27, the J call TRBJ2-1; 10 positions match TRBD2. The sequenced sample was blood. The CDR3 loop is CASSVRAGGSNEQFF. DNA for the CDR3: TGTGCCAGCAGTGTCCGAGCGGGAGGGTCGAATGAGCAGTTCTTC.